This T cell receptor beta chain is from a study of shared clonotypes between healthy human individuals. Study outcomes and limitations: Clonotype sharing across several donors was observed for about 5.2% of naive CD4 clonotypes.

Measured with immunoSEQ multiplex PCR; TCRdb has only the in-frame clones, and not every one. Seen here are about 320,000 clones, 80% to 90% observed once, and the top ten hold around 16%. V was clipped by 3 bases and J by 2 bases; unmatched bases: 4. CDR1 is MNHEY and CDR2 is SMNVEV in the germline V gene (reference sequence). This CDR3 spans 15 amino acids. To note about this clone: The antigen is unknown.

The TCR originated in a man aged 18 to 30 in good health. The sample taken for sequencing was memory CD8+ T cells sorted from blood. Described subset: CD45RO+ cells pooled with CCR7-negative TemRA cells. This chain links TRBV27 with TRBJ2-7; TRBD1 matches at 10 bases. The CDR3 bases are TGTGCCAGCAGTTTCGTCGGGACAGGGGCCTACGAGCAGTACTTC. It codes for CASSFVGTGAYEQYF.